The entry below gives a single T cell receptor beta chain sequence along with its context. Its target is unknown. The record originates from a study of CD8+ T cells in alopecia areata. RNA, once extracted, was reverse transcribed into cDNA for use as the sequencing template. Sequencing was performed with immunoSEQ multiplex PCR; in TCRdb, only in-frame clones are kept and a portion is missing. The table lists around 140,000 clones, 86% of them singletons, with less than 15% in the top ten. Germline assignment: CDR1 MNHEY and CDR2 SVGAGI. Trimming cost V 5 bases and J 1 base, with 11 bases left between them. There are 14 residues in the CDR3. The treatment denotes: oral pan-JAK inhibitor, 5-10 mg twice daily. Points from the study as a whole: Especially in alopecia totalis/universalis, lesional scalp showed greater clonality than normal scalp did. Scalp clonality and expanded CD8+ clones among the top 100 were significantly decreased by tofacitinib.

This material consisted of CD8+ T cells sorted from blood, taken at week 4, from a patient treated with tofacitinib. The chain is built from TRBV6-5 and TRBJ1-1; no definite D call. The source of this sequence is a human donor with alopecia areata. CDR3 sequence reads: CASSPLGSNTEAFF. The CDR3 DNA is TGTGCCAGCAGTCCTTTGGGTTCGAACACTGAAGCTTTCTTT.